These 27 T cell receptor beta chains came from one sample sequenced in a study of Ad26.COV2.S vaccination and SARS-CoV-2 variants. Profiling relied on immunoSEQ multiplex PCR, and the TCRdb table lists in-frame clones only, not all of them. The sample lists hundreds of thousands of clones; more than 85% were seen once. The treatment denotes: roughly 19 received Ad26.COV2.S at low or high dose, single or two shots; about five received placebo; per-sample allocation not given. It was on day 63 after the first vaccine or placebo injection that samples were taken. The material was peripheral blood, obtained in a trial of Ad26.COV2.S vaccine versus placebo. All receptors come from a person aged 18-60 years who received the Ad26.COV2.S COVID-19 vaccine or a placebo.

This sequence joins TRBV6-2 or TRBV6-3 and TRBJ1-2; TRBD1 agrees at 10 bases. V gave up 2 bases and J gave up 4 bases; unmatched junction bases: 1. Germline V CDR1 and CDR2: MNHEY, SVGEGT. The CDR3 extends over 14 amino acids. The CDR3 DNA sequence: TGTGCCAGCAGTTACGGGGACAGGGGCTATGGCTACACCTTC. It codes for CASSYGDRGYGYTF.

This clone was picked up a small number of times. The genes are TRBV9 and TRBJ1-2, with TRBD1 identical over 7 bases. V was clipped by 0 bases and J by 4 bases; unmatched bases: 6. The length of the CDR3 is 15 residues. From germline, CDR1 is SGDLS and CDR2 YYNGEE. CDR3 in amino acids: CASSVDGRDSYGYTF. The CDR3 coding sequence is TGTGCCAGCAGCGTAGATGGGAGGGACAGCTATGGCTACACCTTC.

CDR3 in amino acids: CASSTWRGGPFEQFF. The CDR3 DNA reads as TGTGCCAGCAGTACTTGGCGGGGGGGCCCGTTTGAGCAGTTCTTC. The chain joins TRBV6-2 or TRBV6-3 to TRBJ2-1, with 9 bases that match TRBD2. V gave up 5 bases and J gave up 9 bases; unmatched junction bases: 11. The CDR3 runs 15 residues. Looked up from germline, CDR1 is MNHEY and CDR2 is SVGEGT.

The count of this clone is one. The genes are TRBV7-9 and TRBJ2-3, with TRBD2 matching over 15 bases. With 2 bases clipped from V and 5 bases from J, the junction kept 11 bases outside the gene matches. Germline V gives CDR1 SEHNR, CDR2 FQNEAQ (reference sequence). The CDR3 sequence is 19 residues long. This CDR3 reads CASSLRAPGTSGGKDTQYF. The CDR3 DNA sequence: TGTGCCAGCAGCTTAAGGGCCCCCGGGACTAGCGGGGGGAAAGATACGCAGTATTTT. The entire variable domain, with the rest obtained from reference TRBV7-9 and TRBJ2-3, is as follows: DTGVSQNPRHKITKRGQNVTFRCDPISEHNRLYWYRQTLGQGPEFLTYFQNEAQLEKSRLLSDRFSAERPKGSFSTLEIQRTEQGDSAMYLCASSLRAPGTSGGKDTQYFGPGTRLTVL.

The chain links TRBV7-9 to TRBJ2-3, with 13 bases lining up with TRBD2. Germline V CDR1 and CDR2: SEHNR, FQNEAQ (reference sequence). CDR3 size: 16 residues. V was clipped by 5 bases and J by 3 bases; unmatched bases: 5. The CDR3: CASSHPGLAGTDTQYF. DNA for the CDR3: TGTGCCAGCAGCCATCCGGGACTAGCGGGGACAGATACGCAGTATTTT.

The chain recombines TRBV7-9 with TRBJ2-2; the D is unclear. Trimming shortened V by 1 base and J by 3 bases, and 3 bases separated the two germline ends. CDR3 size: 13 residues. The germline V gene has CDR1 SEHNR and CDR2 FQNEAQ (reference sequence). CDR3 protein: CASSLGHTGELFF. In DNA, the CDR3 is TGTGCCAGCAGCTTAGGCCACACCGGGGAGCTGTTTTTT.

This clone was counted between two and nine times. This chain connects TRBV19 to TRBJ2-7; D call uncertain. Germline V gene data show CDR1 as LNHDA and CDR2 as SQIVND (reference sequence). V was clipped by 4 bases and J by 3 bases, with 10 bases between them. This CDR3 spans 13 amino acids. The CDR3 nucleotides read TGTGCCAGTAGTAATGGGCCAGTCTACGAGCAGTACTTC. Its protein product is CASSNGPVYEQYF.

This chain joins TRBV11-2 and TRBJ2-1; TRBD2 matches at 10 bases. Per the germline V gene, CDR1 is SGHAT and CDR2 is FQNNGV. The CDR3 consists of 15 residues. V trimming: 2 bases; J trimming: 6 bases; junction bases outside the gene matches: 4. CDR3 protein: CASSLLLAGVNEQFF. The CDR3 DNA is TGTGCCAGCAGCTTACTGCTAGCGGGAGTCAATGAGCAGTTCTTC.

This chain joins TRBV6-5 and TRBJ1-4; 9 bases map to TRBD1. The germline CDR1 and CDR2 sequences are MNHEY and SVGAGI. The CDR3 is made up of 15 amino acids. V lost 6 bases to trimming and J lost 5 bases; unmatched junction nucleotides: 7. The CDR3 DNA sequence: TGTGCCAGCAGAGACAGGGGGTTACTGAATGAAAAACTGTTTTTT. Its protein product is CASRDRGLLNEKLFF.

V and J are TRBV7-8 and TRBJ2-3; D is unresolved. The CDR3 runs to 13 residues. Trimming shortened V by 3 bases and J by 1 base, and 5 bases separated the two germline ends. Germline V gene lookup returns CDR1 SGHVS and CDR2 FQNEAQ. CDR3 DNA sequence: TGTGCCAGCAGCTTGGTAGGCACAGATACGCAGTATTTT. It yields the protein CASSLVGTDTQYF.

This clone was found once. The chain recombines TRBV28 with TRBJ1-1, with D tentatively TRBD1 (6 bases). Germline loops: CDR1 MDHEN, CDR2 SYDVKM. The CDR3 spans 17 residues. Trimming took 1 base from V and 0 from J, leaving 15 bases between them. The CDR3 coding sequence is TGTGCCAGCAGTTTATACGTAGGACAGCCCTTGAACACTGAAGCTTTCTTT. Encoded protein: CASSLYVGQPLNTEAFF.

J is TRBJ2-3 and V is TRBV5-1; 8 nucleotides line up with TRBD2. CDR1 is SGHRS, CDR2 YFSETQ, per germline. The CDR3 is 15 amino acids. V trimming: 0 bases; J trimming: 0 bases; junction bases outside the gene matches: 0. The CDR3 sequence is CASSLASGSTDTQYF. As DNA, the CDR3 is TGCGCCAGCAGCTTGGCTAGCGGGAGCACAGATACGCAGTATTTT.

The rearrangement joins TRBV4-1 to TRBJ1-2, with D possibly TRBD1 on 5 matching bases. V was shortened by 2 bases and J by 3 bases, with 13 bases between the two germline ends. Germline lookup yields CDR1 MGHRA and CDR2 YSYEKL. This CDR3 has 15 residues. Here the CDR3 DNA reads TGCGCCAGCAGCCAATCTGCCCGGGACCACTATGGCTACACCTTC. It encodes CASSQSARDHYGYTF.

V gene TRBV4-1 combines with J gene TRBJ2-1; TRBD1 is a possible D gene (5 bases). The length of the CDR3 is 11 residues. The V end was cut by 3 bases, the J end by 10 bases, with 7 bases between. The germline gives CDR1 MGHRA, CDR2 YSYEKL. The CDR3 bases are TGCGCCAGCAGCCACGGACAAGAGCAGTTCTTC. Its protein is CASSHGQEQFF.

This clone showed up just a few times. The chain links TRBV6-6 to TRBJ2-7, with 7 bases lining up with TRBD1. CDR1 is MNHNY, CDR2 SVGAGI, per germline (reference sequence). V lost 8 bases, J lost 5 bases, and 12 bases stayed unmatched. CDR3 length equals 14 residues. The CDR3 reads CASDAGDSLDEQYF. The CDR3 nucleotides are TGTGCCAGCGATGCAGGGGACAGCCTCGACGAGCAGTACTTC.

The chain combines TRBV24-1 with TRBJ2-7; 9 bases line up with TRBD1. CDR1 is KGHDR and CDR2 is SFDVKD in the germline V gene. V dropped 7 bases and J dropped 6; count of bases not matched to a gene: 12. The CDR3 is 15 amino acids. CDR3 loop: CATRSRDRALFEQYF. In DNA, the CDR3 is TGTGCCACCAGGTCCCGGGACAGGGCCCTTTTCGAGCAGTACTTC.

Here the CDR3 reads CASSQGTDRGYGYTF. The CDR3 bases are TGCGCCAGCAGCCAAGGGACCGACAGGGGGTATGGCTACACCTTC. The chain recombines TRBV4-1 with TRBJ1-2, with TRBD1 matching over 9 bases. V was clipped by 1 base and J by 5 bases; unmatched bases: 5. The CDR3 spans 15 residues. Germline V gene sequence: CDR1 MGHRA, CDR2 YSYEKL.

The J gene is TRBJ1-6, the V gene TRBV21-1; TRBD1, the table's D call, was not compared with the DNA. TRBV21-1 counts as a pseudogene. The CDR3 covers 17 residues. The CDR3 DNA reads TGTGCCAGCAGCAAGATATTACAGGGGAACCATAATTCACCCCTCCACTTT. Residues: CASSKILQGNHNSPLHF.

The chain recombines TRBV2 with TRBJ1-5, with 7 bases lining up with TRBD1. V was clipped by 3 bases and J by 7 bases; unmatched bases: 6. This CDR3 has 14 residues. Germline V gene lookup returns CDR1 SNHLY and CDR2 FYNNEI. Here the CDR3 DNA reads TGTGCCAGCAGTGAGTCAACAGGGGACCAGCCCCAGCATTTT. Translating gives CASSESTGDQPQHF.

This chain connects TRBV2 to TRBJ1-4; perhaps TRBD1 as D (5 bases). Germline assignment: CDR1 SNHLY and CDR2 FYNNEI. The V gene lost 4 bases and the J gene lost 7 bases, with 13 bases spanning the gap. The CDR3 sequence is 14 residues long. In DNA form, the CDR3 reads TGTGCCAGCAGTGTGCAAGGGGTTGGTGAAAAACTGTTTTTT. This sequence encodes CASSVQGVGEKLFF.

This chain uses TRBV19 with TRBJ2-2, with no clear D. CDR1 is LNHDA, CDR2 SQIVND, per germline (reference sequence). Between the trimmed V and J ends, which lost 5 bases and 4 bases, there was a span of 8 bases. This CDR3 region has 13 residues. In DNA, the CDR3 is TGTGCCAGTAGTCTGCCCTTCACCGGGGAGCTGTTTTTT. This sequence encodes CASSLPFTGELFF.

The chain carries TRBV12-5 and TRBJ2-5; 7 bases line up with TRBD1. This CDR3 spans 14 amino acids. The trim removed 2 bases at V and 4 bases at J, leaving 4 bases unmatched. Per germline, CDR1 LGHNT and CDR2 FRNRAP. The CDR3 nucleotides are TGTGCTAGTGGTTTGACAGGGGTTGGAGAGACCCAGTACTTC. Protein sequence: CASGLTGVGETQYF. The full variable domain, rest sourced from reference TRBV12-5 and TRBJ2-5, is DARVTQTPRHKVTEMGQEVTMRCQPILGHNTVFWYRQTMMQGLELLAYFRNRAPLDDSGMPKDRFSAEMPDATLATLKIQPSEPRDSAVYFCASGLTGVGETQYFGPGTRLLVL.

In this sample, this clone turned up a few times. The chain recombines TRBV6-2 or TRBV6-3 with TRBJ1-6, with 8 bases lining up with TRBD1. From germline, CDR1 is MNHEY and CDR2 SVGEGT. This CDR3 has 15 amino acids. V lost 6 bases to trimming and J lost 6 bases; unmatched junction nucleotides: 7. The CDR3 DNA reads TGTGCCAGCAGCCAGCGGGACAGGTTTAATTCACCCCTCCACTTT. Its protein product is CASSQRDRFNSPLHF.

Written as DNA, the CDR3 is TGTGCCAGCAGTGAGTGGACAGGGAGTACTGAAGCTTTCTTT. It encodes CASSEWTGSTEAFF. The genes are TRBV6-1 and TRBJ1-1; 8 bases match TRBD1. There are 14 residues in the CDR3. V shed 3 bases, J shed 5 bases, and the junction held 5 bases outside the gene matches. Germline V CDR1 and CDR2: MNHNS, SASEGT.

This clone was observed a single time. V usage is TRBV11-2 and J usage is TRBJ2-2; maybe TRBD2 (6 bases). Germline V lookup: CDR1 SGHAT, CDR2 FQNNGV. The CDR3 runs 15 residues. V was pared by 2 bases and J by 0 bases, with 7 bases between. The CDR3 bases are TGTGCCAGCAGCTTAACTAGCTCGAACACCGGGGAGCTGTTTTTT. It codes for CASSLTSSNTGELFF.

The gene calls are TRBV7-9 and TRBJ2-5; tentative D call: TRBD2 (6 bases). V was shortened by 4 bases and J by 5 bases, with 17 bases between the two germline ends. The CDR3 length is 15 residues. Germline loops: CDR1 SEHNR, CDR2 FQNEAQ (reference sequence). The CDR3 loop is CASSSRRAEWETQYF. DNA for the CDR3: TGTGCCAGCAGCTCACGGAGGGCCGAGTGGGAGACCCAGTACTTC.

This clone was observed once. Germline is not matched at one junction end, which may reflect a read error. The chain couples TRBV30 to TRBJ2-2; 11 bases fit TRBD2. Germline V CDR1 and CDR2: GTSNPN, SVGIG (reference sequence). CDR3 length: 15 residues. The CDR3 loop is CAWSSGLAGTRELFF. In nucleotides, the CDR3 is TGTGCCTGGAGTTCCGGACTAGCGGGCACCAGGGAGCTGTTTTTT.